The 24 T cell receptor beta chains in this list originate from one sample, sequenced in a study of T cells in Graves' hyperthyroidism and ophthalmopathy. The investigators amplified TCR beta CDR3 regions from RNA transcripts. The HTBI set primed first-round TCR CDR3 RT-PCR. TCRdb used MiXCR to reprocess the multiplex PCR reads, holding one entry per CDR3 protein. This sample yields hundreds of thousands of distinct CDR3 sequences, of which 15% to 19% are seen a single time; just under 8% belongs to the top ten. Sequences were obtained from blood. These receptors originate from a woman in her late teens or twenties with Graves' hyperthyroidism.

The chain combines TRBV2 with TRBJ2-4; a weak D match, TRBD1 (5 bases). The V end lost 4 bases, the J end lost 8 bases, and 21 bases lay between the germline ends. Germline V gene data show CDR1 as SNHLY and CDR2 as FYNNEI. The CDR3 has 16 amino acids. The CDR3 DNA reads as TGTGCCAGCAGTGCTCCTCCTAGAGGAAGGGGATACATTCAGTACTTC. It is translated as CASSAPPRGRGYIQYF. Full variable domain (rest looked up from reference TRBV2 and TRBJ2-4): EPEVTQTPSHQVTQMGQEVILRCVPISNHLYFYWYRQILGQKVEFLVSFYNNEISEKSEIFDDQFSVERPDGSNFTLKIRSTKLEDSAMYFCASSAPPRGRGYIQYFGAGTRLSVL.

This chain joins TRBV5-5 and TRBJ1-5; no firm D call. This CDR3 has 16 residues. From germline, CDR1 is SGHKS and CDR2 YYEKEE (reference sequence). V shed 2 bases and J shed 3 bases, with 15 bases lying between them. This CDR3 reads CASSLKGLQFNQPQHF. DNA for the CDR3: TGTGCCAGCAGCTTAAAGGGCTTACAATTCAATCAGCCCCAGCATTTT.

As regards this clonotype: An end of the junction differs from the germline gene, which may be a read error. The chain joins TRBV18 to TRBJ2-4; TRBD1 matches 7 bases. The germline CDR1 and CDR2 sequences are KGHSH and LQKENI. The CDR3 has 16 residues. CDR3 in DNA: TGTGCCGGCTCACCAGAAGGGGGCAAGGCCAAAAACACTCAGTACTTC. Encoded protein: CAGSPEGGKAKNTQYF.

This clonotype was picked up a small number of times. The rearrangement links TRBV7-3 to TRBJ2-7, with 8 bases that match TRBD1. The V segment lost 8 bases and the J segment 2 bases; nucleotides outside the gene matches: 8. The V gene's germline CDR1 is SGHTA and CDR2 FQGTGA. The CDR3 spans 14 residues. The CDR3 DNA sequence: TGTGCCAGCGGTCAGACAGGGGCGCCCTACGAGCAGTACTTC. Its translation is CASGQTGAPYEQYF.

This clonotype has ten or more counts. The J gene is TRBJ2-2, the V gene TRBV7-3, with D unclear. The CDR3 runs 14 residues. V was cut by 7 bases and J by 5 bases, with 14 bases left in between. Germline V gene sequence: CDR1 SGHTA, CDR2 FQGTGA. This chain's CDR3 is CASNLGLGTGELFF. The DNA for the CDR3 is TGTGCCAGCAACCTAGGGCTGGGGACCGGGGAGCTGTTTTTT.

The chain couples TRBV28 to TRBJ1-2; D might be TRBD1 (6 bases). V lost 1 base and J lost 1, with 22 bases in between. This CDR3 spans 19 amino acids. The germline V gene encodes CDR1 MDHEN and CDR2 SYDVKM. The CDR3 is CASSLLQGPTPLNNYGYTF. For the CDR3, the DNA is TGTGCCAGCAGTTTATTGCAGGGGCCCACCCCTCTTAATAACTATGGCTACACCTTC.

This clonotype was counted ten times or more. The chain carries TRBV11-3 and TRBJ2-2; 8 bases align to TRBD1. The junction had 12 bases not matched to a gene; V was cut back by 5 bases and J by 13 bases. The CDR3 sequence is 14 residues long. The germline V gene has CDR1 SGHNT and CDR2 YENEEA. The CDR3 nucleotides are TGTGCCAGCAGCCTCGGGACAGGCCCCATCATGCTGTTTTTT. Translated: CASSLGTGPIMLFF.

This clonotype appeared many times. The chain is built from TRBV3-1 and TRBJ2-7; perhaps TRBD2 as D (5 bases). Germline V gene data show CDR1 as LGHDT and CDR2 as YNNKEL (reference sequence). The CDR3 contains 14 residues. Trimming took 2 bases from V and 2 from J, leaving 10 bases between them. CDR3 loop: CASSQITSAYEQYF. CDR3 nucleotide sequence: TGTGCCAGCAGCCAAATAACTAGTGCCTACGAGCAGTACTTC.

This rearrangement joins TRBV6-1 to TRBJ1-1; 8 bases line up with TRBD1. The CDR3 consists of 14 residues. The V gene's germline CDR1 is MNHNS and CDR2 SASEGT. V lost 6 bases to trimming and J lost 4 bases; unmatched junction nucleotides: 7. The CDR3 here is CASSHPTGGTEAFF. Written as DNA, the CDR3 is TGTGCCAGCAGCCACCCTACAGGGGGCACTGAAGCTTTCTTT.

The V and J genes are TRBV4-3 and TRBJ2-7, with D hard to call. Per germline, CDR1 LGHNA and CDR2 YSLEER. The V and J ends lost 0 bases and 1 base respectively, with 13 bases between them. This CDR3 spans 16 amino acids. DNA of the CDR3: TGCGCCAGCAGCCAAGATCGGGTCCCTGCTTCCTACGAGCAGTACTTC. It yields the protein CASSQDRVPASYEQYF.

This CDR3 reads CASSQGRGLNEQFF. In nucleotides, the CDR3 is TGTGCCAGCAGCCAAGGAAGAGGACTGAATGAGCAGTTCTTC. This rearrangement joins TRBV3-1 to TRBJ2-1; D perhaps matches TRBD2 (5 bases). Trimming left V 1 base short and J 7 bases short, with 11 bases between. CDR3 size: 14 residues. Germline CDR1 reads LGHDT; CDR2 reads YNNKEL (reference sequence).

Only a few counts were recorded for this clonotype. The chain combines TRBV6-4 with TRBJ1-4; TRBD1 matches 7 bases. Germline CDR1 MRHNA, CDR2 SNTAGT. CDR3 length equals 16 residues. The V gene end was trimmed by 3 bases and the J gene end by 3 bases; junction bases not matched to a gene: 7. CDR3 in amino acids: CASSEEGAQANEKLFF. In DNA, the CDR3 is TGTGCCAGCAGTGAGGAGGGGGCGCAAGCTAATGAAAAACTGTTTTTT.

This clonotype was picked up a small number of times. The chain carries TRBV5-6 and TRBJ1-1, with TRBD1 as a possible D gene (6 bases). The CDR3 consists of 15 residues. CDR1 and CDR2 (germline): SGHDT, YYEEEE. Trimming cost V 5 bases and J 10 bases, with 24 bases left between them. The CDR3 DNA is TGTGCCAGCAGGGACTCTTCTCCGGGGGCGAAGGGAGCTTTCTTT. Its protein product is CASRDSSPGAKGAFF.

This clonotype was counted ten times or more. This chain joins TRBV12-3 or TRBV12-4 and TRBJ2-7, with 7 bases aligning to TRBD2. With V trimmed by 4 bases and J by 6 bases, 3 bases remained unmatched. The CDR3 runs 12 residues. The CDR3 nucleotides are TGTGCCAGCAGTTGGGGGGGTGGCGAGCAGTACTTC. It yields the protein CASSWGGGEQYF.

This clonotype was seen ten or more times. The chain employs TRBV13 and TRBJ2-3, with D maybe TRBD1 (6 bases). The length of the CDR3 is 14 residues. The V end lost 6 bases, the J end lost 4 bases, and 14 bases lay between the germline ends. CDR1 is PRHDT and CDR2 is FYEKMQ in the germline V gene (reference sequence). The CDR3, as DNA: TGTGCCAGCAGTCGGAAGGGGGTCCCAGATACGCAGTATTTT. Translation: CASSRKGVPDTQYF.

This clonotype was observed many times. The CDR3 is CASIPAGGWEQYF. DNA of the CDR3: TGTGCCAGCATTCCAGCGGGGGGATGGGAGCAGTACTTC. This rearrangement joins TRBV7-8 to TRBJ2-7; 9 nucleotides match TRBD2. CDR1 and CDR2 from the germline V gene are SGHVS and FQNEAQ. This CDR3 has 13 residues. V lost 7 bases, J lost 7 bases, and 8 bases stayed unmatched.

In DNA form, the CDR3 reads TGTGCCAGCAGCCCAGGCGAGGGGAGCTCCTACGAGCAGTACTTC. The encoded protein is CASSPGEGSSYEQYF. The rearrangement links TRBV11-1 to TRBJ2-7; D could derive from TRBD1 or TRBD2 (5 bases each). The CDR3 is 15 residues long. Trimming took off 5 bases at V and 0 bases at J, with 14 bases between the two ends. Germline V gene lookup returns CDR1 SGHAT and CDR2 FQDESV (reference sequence). The complete variable domain, with remaining parts taken from reference TRBV11-1 and TRBJ2-7, reads EAEVAQSPRYKITEKSQAVAFWCDPISGHATLYWYRQILGQGPELLVQFQDESVVDDSQLPKDRFSAERLKGVDSTLKIQPAELGDSAMYLCASSPGEGSSYEQYFGPGTRLTVT.

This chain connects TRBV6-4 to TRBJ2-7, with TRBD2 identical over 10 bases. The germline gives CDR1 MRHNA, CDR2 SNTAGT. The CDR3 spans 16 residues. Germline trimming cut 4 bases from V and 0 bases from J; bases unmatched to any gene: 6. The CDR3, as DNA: TGTGCCAGCAGTGCCCGACCTAGCGGGAGCTCCTACGAGCAGTACTTC. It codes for CASSARPSGSSYEQYF.

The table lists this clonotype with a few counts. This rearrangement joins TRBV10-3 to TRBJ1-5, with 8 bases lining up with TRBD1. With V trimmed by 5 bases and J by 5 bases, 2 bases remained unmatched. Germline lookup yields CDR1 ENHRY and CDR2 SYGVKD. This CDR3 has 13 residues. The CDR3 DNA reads TGTGCCATCAGTAACAGGGGGGATCAGCCCCAGCATTTT. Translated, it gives CAISNRGDQPQHF.

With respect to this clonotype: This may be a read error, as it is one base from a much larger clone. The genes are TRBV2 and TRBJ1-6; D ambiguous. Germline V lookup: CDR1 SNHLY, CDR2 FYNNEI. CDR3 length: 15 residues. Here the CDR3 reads CVSSERWSYNSPLHF. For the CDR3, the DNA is TGTGTCAGCAGTGAGAGGTGGTCCTATAATTCACCCCTCCACTTT.

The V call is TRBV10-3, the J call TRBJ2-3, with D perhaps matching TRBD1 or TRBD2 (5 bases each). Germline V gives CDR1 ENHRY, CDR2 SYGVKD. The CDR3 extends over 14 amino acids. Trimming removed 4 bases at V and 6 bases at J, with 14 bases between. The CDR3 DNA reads TGTGCCATCAGTGTTTCCGGGGCCGGGGATACGCAGTATTTT. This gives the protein CAISVSGAGDTQYF.

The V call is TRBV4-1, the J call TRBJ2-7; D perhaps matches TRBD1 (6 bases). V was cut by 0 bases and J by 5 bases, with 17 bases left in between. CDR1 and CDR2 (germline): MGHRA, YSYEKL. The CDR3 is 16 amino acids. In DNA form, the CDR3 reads TGCGCCAGCAGCCAAGAATTCGGAAAGGGGGTAAACGAGCAGTACTTC. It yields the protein CASSQEFGKGVNEQYF.

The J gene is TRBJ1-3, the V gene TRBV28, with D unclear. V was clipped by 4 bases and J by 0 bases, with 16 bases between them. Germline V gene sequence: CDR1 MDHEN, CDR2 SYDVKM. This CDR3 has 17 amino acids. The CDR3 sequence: CASSSSHGFSSGNTIYF. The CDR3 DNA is TGTGCCAGCAGTTCCTCTCATGGATTCTCCTCTGGAAACACCATATATTTT. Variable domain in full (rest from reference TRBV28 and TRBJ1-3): DVKVTQSSRYLVKRTGEKVFLECVQDMDHENMFWYRQDPGLGLRLIYFSYDVKMKEKGDIPEGYSVSREKKERFSLILESASTNQTSMYLCASSSSHGFSSGNTIYFGEGSWLTVV.

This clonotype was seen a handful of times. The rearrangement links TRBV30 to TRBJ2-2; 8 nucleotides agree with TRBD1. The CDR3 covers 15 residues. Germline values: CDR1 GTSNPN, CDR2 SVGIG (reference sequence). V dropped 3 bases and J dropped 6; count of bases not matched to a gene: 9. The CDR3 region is CAWSLLGQGAGELFF. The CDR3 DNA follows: TGTGCCTGGAGCCTATTAGGACAGGGCGCCGGGGAGCTGTTTTTT.